A selection of T cell receptor beta chains follows, all from one sample in a study of early T cells in non-severe SARS-CoV-2 infection. TCRdb fed the 5' RACE reads into MiXCR, producing one record per CDR3 protein. The data contain 85,000 to 100,000 distinct CDR3 sequences, around 14% of them singletons. Sample: whole blood. Receptor source: an adult who was a healthcare worker with PCR-confirmed SARS-CoV-2 infection or an uninfected control (not recorded which). CDR3s include the opening cysteine and the closing phenylalanine or tryptophan. Fields, in order: V gene, clone size, CDR3 protein. Clone size is not always given. Where it is, it says once, few, many or a class for expanded clones.

TRBV7-6 | many | CASSPRTANRTGGRTQYF
TRBV20-1 | many | CSAHALAGHVTADTQYF
TRBV3-1 | . | CASSRPGQQETQYF
TRBV28 | . | CASIAGTGNQPQHF
TRBV5-1 | . | CASSLGGSMVSYEQYF
TRBV7-9 | . | CASSLARGQGENTEAFF
TRBV29-1 | . | CSARDQETYGYTF
TRBV28 | . | CASRGGDSSYEQYF
TRBV3-1 | many | CASSPYKGWGTDTQYF
TRBV2 | . | CASIPDISYEQYF
TRBV18 | few | CASSPQGTGSGANVLTF
TRBV5-1 | many | CASSSVKTGGNTGELFF
TRBV9 | few | CASSVHGGTEQYF
TRBV29-1 | few | CSVGEGPSYEQYF
TRBV20-1 | . | CSARGSANEKLFF
TRBV7-9 | . | CVSSPDGDPYGYTF
TRBV12-3/TRBV12-4 | many | CASSFGSSTDTQYF
TRBV2 | few | CASSPQGNEQFF
TRBV28 | . | CASSRPRDTQYF
TRBV4-3 | . | CASSQALAGGKDTQYF
TRBV5-1 | . | CASSKEAGGQGEQFF
TRBV7-9 | . | CASSVDRLLKAFF
TRBV5-1 | few | CASSSPVPADTQYF
TRBV29-1 | many | CSVWLRAGNTIYF
TRBV7-9 | many | CASSTGRTYNEQFF
TRBV7-2 | . | CASSLVRYTDTQYF
TRBV5-6 | . | CASSLPTGAGANVLTF
TRBV7-9 | many | CASSGRVPNEQFF
TRBV7-3 | . | CASSTNPGEKLFF
TRBV5-1 | . | CASSFGTVGDTQYF
TRBV27 | . | CASRRTGDTEAFF
TRBV4-1 | . | CASSQDRALILSGANVLTF
TRBV14 | many | CASSQDPLVRRYNEQFF